The following is a TCR beta chain sequence with its context. Assay used: immunoSEQ multiplex PCR; TCRdb lists only in-frame clones, some missing. This repertoire shows tens of thousands of clones, roughly 93% found once; its top ten account for about 0.23%. These data are taken from a study of technical replicates of blood from a handful of donors. What was sequenced was T cells isolated from PBMCs. The receptor comes from a human donor in good health.

CDR3 amino acids: CASSEIPTSGSTDTQYF. CDR3 bases: TGTGCCAGCAGTGAGATTCCGACTAGCGGGAGCACAGATACGCAGTATTTT. The rearrangement joins TRBV2 to TRBJ2-3; 10 bases match TRBD2. Losses at the gene ends were 3 bases for V and 0 bases for J; bases not matched to a gene: 6. Germline V gene data show CDR1 as SNHLY and CDR2 as FYNNEI. The CDR3 totals 17 residues.